These 28 T cell receptor beta chains originate from one sample sequenced in a study of T-cell reconstitution after alpha-beta-depleted transplantation in children. The library targeted TCRbeta and was prepared with unique molecular identifiers. TCRdb reprocessed the PCR reads with MiXCR, giving one entry per CDR3 protein. The sample lists a few hundred thousand distinct CDR3 sequences, approximately 20% occurring once. Sequencing was performed on PBMCs from the stem cell graft donor, taken from the stem cell graft. Every receptor here comes from a human donor who donated a stem cell graft to a child with acute myeloid leukemia.

The rearrangement uses TRBV6-2 or TRBV6-3 and TRBJ2-1; D is unclear. V was shortened by 2 bases and J by 0 bases, with 5 bases between the two germline ends. The CDR3 is 14 amino acids. Germline-derived CDR1 and CDR2 are MNHEY and SVGEGT. The CDR3 sequence: CASSYESSYNEQFF. The CDR3 DNA follows: TGTGCCAGCAGTTACGAAAGCTCCTACAATGAGCAGTTCTTC.

This clonotype was seen many times. J is TRBJ2-1 and V is TRBV20-1; unclear D gene. Trimming left V 6 bases short and J 4 bases short, with 16 bases between. The CDR3 is 14 amino acids. Germline lookup yields CDR1 DFQATT and CDR2 SNEGSKA (reference sequence). The CDR3 sequence is CSAKNPLGYNEQFF. DNA for the CDR3: TGCAGTGCCAAAAACCCCTTAGGGTACAATGAGCAGTTCTTC.

This clonotype has a count of ten or more. The chain recombines TRBV29-1 with TRBJ2-1; 9 bases line up with TRBD1. The V gene's germline CDR1 is SQVTM and CDR2 ANQGSEA. With 4 bases clipped from V and 8 bases from J, the junction kept 6 bases outside the gene matches. This CDR3 comprises 13 residues. The CDR3 coding sequence is TGCAGCGTTGGACAGGGGGTTTATGATGAGCAGTTCTTC. Amino acid sequence: CSVGQGVYDEQFF.

CDR3 residues: CATSEVRDTDTQYF. The CDR3 DNA reads TGTGCCACCAGTGAGGTCAGAGACACAGATACGCAGTATTTT. The chain joins TRBV24-1 to TRBJ2-3, with D unclear. The CDR3 covers 14 residues. Trimming pared 4 bases from V and 2 bases from J, leaving 9 bases between. Germline V lookup: CDR1 KGHDR, CDR2 SFDVKD.

This clonotype was counted between two and nine times. The CDR3 DNA follows: TGTGCCAGCAGTTTACCGAGAGGACAGGGAGGGGATACGCAGTATTTT. It yields the protein CASSLPRGQGGDTQYF. This chain connects TRBV12-3 or TRBV12-4 to TRBJ2-3; tentative D call: TRBD1 (8 bases). Trimming stripped 2 bases from V and 6 bases from J, with 18 bases between. CDR3 length: 16 amino acids.

Remarks on this clonotype: Compared with germline, one end of the junction differs, possibly owing to a read error. This chain links TRBV25-1 with TRBJ2-7, with a possible D match to TRBD2 (5 bases). The CDR3 extends over 11 amino acids. CDR1 and CDR2 (germline): MGHDK, SYGVNS. For the CDR3, the DNA is TGTGCCAGCGTTGACCCGGGCCATGAGGGCTTC. It is translated as CASVDPGHEGF.

This clonotype was counted a few times. The chain links TRBV2 to TRBJ2-7; 7 positions agree with TRBD2. CDR3 length: 17 residues. J was trimmed by 6 bases and V by 3 bases; bases with no gene match: 17. In germline, CDR1 is SNHLY, CDR2 FYNNEI. The CDR3 is CASSDLGEGLPLSEQYF. CDR3 DNA sequence: TGTGCCAGCAGTGATTTGGGGGAGGGCCTACCCCTCTCCGAGCAGTACTTC.

In its sample, this clonotype was seen many times. The chain recombines TRBV7-8 with TRBJ2-7, with D possibly being TRBD2 (10 bases). This CDR3 is 17 amino acids long. CDR1 and CDR2 (germline): SGHVS, FQNEAQ. The ends were cut back, 7 bases at V and 0 bases at J, with 22 bases in the middle. The CDR3 DNA follows: TGTGCCAGCACCCTAGCGGGGGACAGGGCGACCTCCTACGAGCAGTACTTC. Protein sequence: CASTLAGDRATSYEQYF.

The chain carries TRBV11-2 and TRBJ2-3; 9 positions match TRBD2. The germline V gene encodes CDR1 SGHAT and CDR2 FQNNGV. The CDR3 has 15 amino acids. With 4 bases clipped from V and 10 bases from J, the junction kept 12 bases outside the gene matches. The CDR3 region is CASSSHWTTSGSQYF. In DNA form, the CDR3 reads TGTGCCAGCAGCTCCCACTGGACGACTAGCGGTTCGCAGTATTTT.

This clonotype was seen a few times. The chain carries TRBV5-1 and TRBJ2-2; 9 bases match TRBD2. This CDR3 has 17 amino acids. Trimming cost V 0 bases and J 5 bases; bases outside gene matches: 8. The germline gives CDR1 SGHRS, CDR2 YFSETQ. This chain's CDR3 is CASSLEAGGPSTGELFF. The CDR3 bases are TGCGCCAGCAGCTTGGAGGCGGGAGGGCCCTCGACCGGGGAGCTGTTTTTT.

This clonotype was seen ten or more times. The chain joins TRBV20-1 to TRBJ2-7; no definite D call. Germline V lookup: CDR1 DFQATT, CDR2 SNEGSKA (reference sequence). CDR3 size: 11 residues. Trimming left V 5 bases short and J 3 bases short, with 8 bases between. For the CDR3, the DNA is TGCAGTGCTCCACTTTACTACGAGCAGTACTTC. Encoded protein: CSAPLYYEQYF.

This chain joins TRBV9 and TRBJ2-6, with D unclear. This CDR3 has 14 amino acids. V lost 3 bases and J 2 bases, leaving 6 bases between the germline ends. CDR1 is SGDLS and CDR2 is YYNGEE in the germline V gene. The chain's CDR3 is CASSGDTGANVLTF. For the CDR3, the DNA is TGTGCCAGCAGCGGGGATACTGGGGCCAACGTCCTGACTTTC.

V and J are TRBV5-1 and TRBJ2-1; TRBD2 matches 14 bases. CDR3 length equals 15 residues. CDR1 SGHRS and CDR2 YFSETQ come from the germline V gene. V trimming: 4 bases; J trimming: 8 bases; junction bases outside the gene matches: 5. The CDR3 loop reads CASSMTSGRADEQFF. The CDR3 bases are TGCGCCAGCAGCATGACTAGCGGGAGGGCCGATGAGCAGTTCTTC.

A few counts support this clonotype. The rearrangement joins TRBV12-3 or TRBV12-4 to TRBJ2-7, with TRBD1 identical over 9 bases. V shed 5 bases, J shed 1 base, and the junction held 6 bases outside the gene matches. The CDR3 runs 15 residues. This CDR3 reads CASSPRQGGSYEQYF. The CDR3 coding sequence is TGTGCCAGCAGTCCTCGACAGGGGGGGTCCTACGAGCAGTACTTC.

The chain carries TRBV4-3 and TRBJ1-1, with D unresolved. Germline loops: CDR1 LGHNA, CDR2 YSLEER. This CDR3 is 13 amino acids long. The V end was cut by 6 bases, the J end by 2 bases, with 10 bases between. CDR3: CASRRDQNTEAFF. CDR3 bases: TGCGCCAGCAGAAGAGACCAAAACACTGAAGCTTTCTTT.

This clonotype was counted many times. The chain links TRBV20-1 to TRBJ1-1; unclear D gene. V was trimmed by 3 bases and J by 7 bases, leaving 12 bases between them. The germline V gene has CDR1 DFQATT and CDR2 SNEGSKA (reference sequence). CDR3 length equals 12 residues. This CDR3 reads CSARGGLGEAFF. The CDR3 nucleotides read TGCAGTGCTAGGGGTGGCTTGGGTGAAGCTTTCTTT.

This chain uses TRBV5-1 with TRBJ2-1; TRBD2 agrees at 12 bases. Losses at the gene ends were 2 bases for V and 7 bases for J; bases not matched to a gene: 10. Germline CDR1 and CDR2: SGHRS and YFSETQ. This CDR3 has 17 amino acids. The CDR3 bases are TGCGCCAGCAGCTTTTCCCGGACTAGCGGGAATATAAATGAGCAGTTCTTC. It is translated as CASSFSRTSGNINEQFF.

The chain has TRBV24-1 and TRBJ2-7; D not certain. The ends were cut back, 1 base at V and 4 bases at J, with 10 bases in the middle. There are 14 residues in the CDR3. CDR1 is KGHDR and CDR2 is SFDVKD in the germline V gene. The CDR3 region is CATSDLSHPYEQYF. CDR3 in DNA: TGTGCCACCAGTGATTTATCACACCCTTACGAGCAGTACTTC.

With respect to this clonotype: A much larger clone sits a single nucleotide away, making a read error possible. This chain uses TRBV20-1 with TRBJ2-7; 8 bases are a match to TRBD2. This CDR3 has 16 amino acids. Germline values: CDR1 DFQATT, CDR2 SNEGSKA (reference sequence). The CDR3 is CGALRAGGNVVDEQYF. In nucleotides, the CDR3 is TGCGGTGCCCTTAGGGCGGGAGGTAATGTTGTGGACGAGCAGTACTTC.

A few counts support this clonotype. The rearrangement joins TRBV27 to TRBJ1-5; D unresolved. This CDR3 is 14 amino acids long. V was trimmed by 0 bases and J by 1 base, leaving 4 bases between them. The germline gives CDR1 MNHEY, CDR2 SMNVEV (reference sequence). The CDR3 DNA follows: TGTGCCAGCAGTTTATCGGACAGCAATCAGCCCCAGCATTTT. Translating it yields CASSLSDSNQPQHF.

The CDR3 reads CASSLFDRDGIQYF. Written as DNA, the CDR3 is TGTGCCAGCAGTTTATTCGACAGGGATGGCATTCAGTACTTC. The rearrangement joins TRBV28 to TRBJ2-4; 7 bases align to TRBD1. This CDR3 comprises 14 residues. The ends lost 1 base at V and 9 bases at J; junction bases unmatched: 6. Germline loops: CDR1 MDHEN, CDR2 SYDVKM.

This clonotype has more than one count but fewer than ten. The chain employs TRBV12-3 or TRBV12-4 and TRBJ2-3, with 9 bases aligning to TRBD2. The CDR3 has 14 amino acids. After removal of 6 bases from V and 5 bases from J, the junction contained 6 bases not matched to a gene. For the CDR3, the DNA is TGTGCCAGCAGCCCCTTAGCGGGAGTAGATACGCAGTATTTT. Translation: CASSPLAGVDTQYF.

The rearrangement joins TRBV12-3 or TRBV12-4 to TRBJ1-5; 12 nucleotides agree with TRBD1. This CDR3 comprises 16 residues. V lost 4 bases and J lost 5; bases outside the gene matches: 6. CDR3 bases: TGTGCCAGCAGTTCCTTGGGACAGGGGGCATATCAGCCCCAGCATTTT. Translated: CASSSLGQGAYQPQHF.

A few counts support this clonotype. V is TRBV29-1 and J is TRBJ2-7, with 12 nucleotides matching TRBD1. V shed 6 bases, J shed 2 bases, and the junction held 26 bases outside the gene matches. Germline V gives CDR1 SQVTM, CDR2 ANQGSEA. The CDR3 contains 21 residues. The CDR3 DNA follows: TGCAGCGTCATGGGGCCCCCAGAACGGGACAGGGGGCGATTGCTCACCTACGAGCAGTACTTC. As protein: CSVMGPPERDRGRLLTYEQYF.

This clonotype was observed a handful of times. The chain recombines TRBV29-1 with TRBJ2-4; D ambiguous. Trimming stripped 6 bases from V and 6 bases from J, with 15 bases between. The germline V gene has CDR1 SQVTM and CDR2 ANQGSEA. The CDR3 has 13 amino acids. DNA of the CDR3: TGCAGCGTCTTCCCCGACGTGGGAAACATTCAGTACTTC. Protein: CSVFPDVGNIQYF.

The rearrangement links TRBV12-5 to TRBJ2-2, with TRBD1 identical over 8 bases. The germline gives CDR1 LGHNT, CDR2 FRNRAP. The V and J ends lost 5 bases and 5 bases, in that order; junction bases with no gene match: 7. The CDR3 is 15 residues long. The CDR3 region has the DNA TGTGCTAGTGGTAGACGGACAGGGAATACCGGGGAGCTGTTTTTT. Translated: CASGRRTGNTGELFF.

This clonotype was observed a handful of times. The rearrangement joins TRBV5-5 to TRBJ2-7; D gene uncertain. Germline assignment: CDR1 SGHKS and CDR2 YYEKEE (reference sequence). V was shortened by 5 bases and J by 1 base, with 10 bases between the two germline ends. The CDR3 is 13 residues long. The CDR3 loop is CASSRLGSYEQYF. DNA of the CDR3: TGTGCCAGCAGTCGGCTTGGTTCCTACGAGCAGTACTTC.

The sample holds many counts of this clonotype. This chain links TRBV20-1 with TRBJ2-7; TRBD1 agrees at 9 bases. CDR1 DFQATT and CDR2 SNEGSKA come from the germline V gene (reference sequence). V lost 0 bases, J lost 4 bases, and 7 bases stayed unmatched. CDR3 length equals 15 residues. The CDR3: CSAREMDRGSYEQYF. For the CDR3, the DNA is TGCAGTGCTAGAGAGATGGACAGGGGTTCATACGAGCAGTACTTC.